The 30 T cell receptor beta chains reported below all come from one sample, sequenced in a study of blood T cell repertoires in COVID-19. The data were produced by immunoSEQ multiplex PCR, yet TCRdb's version contains in-frame clones alone and is incomplete. The sample lists over 200,000 clones, 87% occurring once. The sample was peripheral blood. The receptors were gathered from a man aged 35 to 55 with active or convalescent COVID-19.

This clone was detected a few times. The V gene is TRBV19, the J gene TRBJ2-3; tentatively, D is TRBD1 (5 bases). CDR1 is LNHDA, CDR2 SQIVND, per germline (reference sequence). The CDR3 runs to 15 residues. The V gene lost 10 bases and the J gene lost 4 bases, with 21 bases spanning the gap. DNA for the CDR3: TGTGCCACTGCCGATCAGGGATCTAAGGCAGATACGCAGTATTTT. It is translated as CATADQGSKADTQYF.

The rearrangement joins TRBV10-2 to TRBJ2-7; D ambiguous. The CDR3 runs to 14 residues. Deletions cut 4 bases from V and 2 bases from J, with 12 bases between. Germline CDR1 is WSHSY and CDR2 is SAAADI. The CDR3 DNA is TGCGCCAGCAGTGCGACTGTAGCACCCTACGAGCAGTACTTC. It translates to CASSATVAPYEQYF.

V is TRBV28 and J is TRBJ1-5; possible D gene TRBD1, 5 bases. Deletions cut 10 bases from V and 7 bases from J, with 20 bases between. The CDR3 is 14 residues long. From germline, CDR1 is MDHEN and CDR2 SYDVKM. The CDR3 reads CATRDSPSQQPQHF. The CDR3 DNA is TGTGCCACTCGGGACTCCCCATCGCAACAGCCCCAGCATTTT. The full variable domain, rest sourced from reference TRBV28 and TRBJ1-5, is DVKVTQSSRYLVKRTGEKVFLECVQDMDHENMFWYRQDPGLGLRLIYFSYDVKMKEKGDIPEGYSVSREKKERFSLILESASTNQTSMYLCATRDSPSQQPQHFGDGTRLSIL.

This clone was picked up one time. V is TRBV19 and J is TRBJ1-1; TRBD1 agrees at 8 bases. V shed 3 bases, J shed 1 base, and the junction held 4 bases outside the gene matches. Germline-derived CDR1 and CDR2 are LNHDA and SQIVND (reference sequence). This CDR3 comprises 15 residues. The CDR3: CASSIGGTGNTEAFF. For the CDR3, the DNA is TGTGCCAGTAGTATTGGCGGGACAGGGAACACTGAAGCTTTCTTT.

The chain carries TRBV6-6 and TRBJ1-1; D uncertain. Per germline, CDR1 MNHNY and CDR2 SVGAGI (reference sequence). Trimming left V 4 bases short and J 0 bases short, with 6 bases between. CDR3 length equals 13 residues. This chain's CDR3 is CASSLGVNTEAFF. In DNA form, the CDR3 reads TGTGCCAGCAGTTTAGGAGTGAACACTGAAGCTTTCTTT.

The chain carries TRBV25-1 and TRBJ2-3, with 10 bases fitting TRBD2. The CDR3 covers 17 residues. The V and J ends lost 2 bases and 1 base, in that order; junction bases with no gene match: 6. CDR1 is MGHDK and CDR2 is SYGVNS in the germline V gene. CDR3 nucleotide sequence: TGTGCCAGCAGTGAAAATAGGCTAGCGGGGGGCACAGATACGCAGTATTTT. It yields the protein CASSENRLAGGTDTQYF. Supplemented by reference TRBV25-1 and TRBJ2-3, the full variable domain reads EADIYQTPRYLVIGTGKKITLECSQTMGHDKMYWYQQDPGMELHLIHYSYGVNSTEKGDLSSESTVSRIRTEHFPLTLESARPSHTSQYLCASSENRLAGGTDTQYFGPGTRLTVL.

This chain joins TRBV27 and TRBJ1-5, with a weak D call TRBD1 (5 bases). Trimming pared 5 bases from V and 0 bases from J, leaving 29 bases between. The CDR3 is 21 amino acids. The germline gives CDR1 MNHEY, CDR2 SMNVEV (reference sequence). The CDR3 sequence: CASSPNSRSAGRGYSNQPQHF. As DNA, the CDR3 is TGTGCCAGCAGTCCCAATTCTCGTTCGGCAGGGCGAGGTTATAGCAATCAGCCCCAGCATTTT.

This clone was seen once. CDR3 amino acids: CASTQPVQGNTEAFF. The DNA for the CDR3 is TGTGCCAGCACCCAACCCGTGCAGGGGAACACTGAAGCTTTCTTT. The V call is TRBV28, the J call TRBJ1-1; TRBD1 might be the D (5 bases). The V and J ends lost 7 bases and 1 base respectively, with 16 bases between them. The CDR3 covers 15 residues. The germline V gene has CDR1 MDHEN and CDR2 SYDVKM. The full variable domain, rest sourced from reference TRBV28 and TRBJ1-1, is DVKVTQSSRYLVKRTGEKVFLECVQDMDHENMFWYRQDPGLGLRLIYFSYDVKMKEKGDIPEGYSVSREKKERFSLILESASTNQTSMYLCASTQPVQGNTEAFFGQGTRLTVV.

The chain links TRBV5-1 to TRBJ2-1; the D gene is possibly TRBD2 (5 bases). The CDR3 has 15 residues. Germline V CDR1 and CDR2: SGHRS, YFSETQ. The V gene lost 0 bases and the J gene lost 3 bases, with 10 bases spanning the gap. CDR3 residues: CASSLVASNYNEQFF. The CDR3 DNA reads as TGCGCCAGCAGCTTGGTAGCGAGTAACTACAATGAGCAGTTCTTC.

This sequence joins TRBV21-1 and TRBJ1-3. TRBV21-1 is a documented pseudogene. This CDR3 contains 15 residues. In DNA form, the CDR3 reads TGTGCCAGCATAAAATTACACTACTCTGGAAACACCATATATTTT. Its protein is CASIKLHYSGNTIYF.

The J gene is TRBJ1-6, the V gene TRBV4-1; no firm D call. With 3 bases removed from V and 15 bases from J, the gap between germline ends came to 18 bases. Germline assignment: CDR1 MGHRA and CDR2 YSYEKL. The CDR3 sequence is 14 residues long. This CDR3 reads CASSHPLNGRDLHF. In nucleotides, the CDR3 is TGCGCCAGCAGCCATCCCCTTAACGGACGGGACCTCCACTTT.

This chain uses TRBV28 with TRBJ2-7, with D perhaps TRBD1 (6 bases). CDR1 is MDHEN and CDR2 is SYDVKM in the germline V gene. The CDR3 spans 14 residues. Trimming shortened V by 6 bases and J by 2 bases, and 14 bases separated the two germline ends. CDR3 residues: CASSFGTNPYEQYF. The CDR3 nucleotides are TGTGCCAGCAGCTTTGGGACAAATCCCTACGAGCAGTACTTC.

The chain combines TRBV5-1 with TRBJ1-5; D unclear. Between the trimmed V and J ends, which lost 0 bases and 7 bases, there was a span of 14 bases. This CDR3 spans 15 amino acids. The V gene's germline CDR1 is SGHRS and CDR2 YFSETQ. This CDR3 is CASSLAQDPRQPQHF. The CDR3 DNA sequence: TGCGCCAGCAGCTTGGCCCAGGATCCCAGGCAGCCCCAGCATTTT.

The chain uses TRBV27 and TRBJ1-1; 8 positions match TRBD1. The CDR3 runs to 15 residues. The ends lost 3 bases at V and 5 bases at J; junction bases unmatched: 8. Germline V gives CDR1 MNHEY, CDR2 SMNVEV (reference sequence). This chain's CDR3 is CASSFGSGGGTEAFF. The CDR3 bases are TGTGCCAGCAGTTTTGGGTCAGGGGGCGGAACTGAAGCTTTCTTT.

The rearrangement uses TRBV5-8 and TRBJ1-2, with 7 bases aligning to TRBD1. The V gene's germline CDR1 is SGHTS and CDR2 YDEGEE. The ends lost 4 bases at V and 1 base at J; junction bases unmatched: 7. CDR3 length: 15 residues. The CDR3 region is CASSPGTVLNYGYTF. In nucleotides, the CDR3 is TGTGCCAGCAGCCCCGGGACAGTCCTTAACTATGGCTACACCTTC.

V is TRBV3-1 (or the pseudogene TRBV3-2) and J is TRBJ1-3; D is uncertain. Trimming removed 6 bases from V and 2 bases from J, with 8 bases in between. This CDR3 has 13 residues. The V gene's germline CDR1 is LGHDT and CDR2 YNNKEL (reference sequence). CDR3 protein: CASSPSAGNTIYF. The CDR3 DNA reads as TGTGCCAGCAGTCCCTCCGCTGGAAACACCATATATTTT.

The rearrangement links TRBV6-2 or TRBV6-3 to TRBJ1-3; D remains ambiguous. The CDR3 is 14 residues long. The germline gives CDR1 MNHEY, CDR2 SVGEGT. V was clipped by 3 bases and J by 2 bases, with 8 bases between them. The CDR3 DNA sequence: TGTGCCAGCAGTTATGCCCGAGCTGGAAACACCATATATTTT. Translation: CASSYARAGNTIYF.

The chain is built from TRBV28 and TRBJ1-5; 9 positions agree with TRBD1. CDR1 MDHEN and CDR2 SYDVKM come from the germline V gene. This CDR3 comprises 16 residues. Trimming removed 4 bases from V and 2 bases from J; junction bases left unmatched: 6. This chain's CDR3 is CASSSRDRDGNQPQHF. DNA of the CDR3: TGTGCCAGCAGTTCCCGGGACAGGGATGGCAATCAGCCCCAGCATTTT.

V gene TRBV18 combines with J gene TRBJ2-7; no clear D gene. CDR1 and CDR2 (germline): KGHSH, LQKENI. The CDR3 consists of 15 residues. The V end lost 2 bases, the J end lost 2 bases, and 13 bases lay between the germline ends. CDR3 nucleotide sequence: TGTGCCAGCTCACCATCTTTGGCAGAAGCCTACGAGCAGTACTTC. Protein product: CASSPSLAEAYEQYF.

The gene calls are TRBV3-1 (or the pseudogene TRBV3-2) and TRBJ2-3; 7 bases are a match to TRBD1. In germline, CDR1 is LGHDT, CDR2 YNNKEL (reference sequence). The junction had 10 bases not matched to a gene; V was cut back by 4 bases and J by 0 bases. The CDR3 consists of 17 residues. The CDR3 coding sequence is TGTGCCAGCAGCCCCAGGTATGGGGACAGTAGCACAGATACGCAGTATTTT. Translation: CASSPRYGDSSTDTQYF.

J is TRBJ2-7 and V is TRBV5-1; TRBD1 matches at 7 bases. The CDR3 spans 17 residues. Germline CDR1 reads SGHRS; CDR2 reads YFSETQ. Trimming took 2 bases from V and 2 from J; bases not matched to a gene: 13. The DNA of the CDR3 is TGCGCCAGCAGCTTAATAGGGGGCGGGTTGGAAACCTACGAGCAGTACTTC. This sequence encodes CASSLIGGGLETYEQYF.

V gene TRBV3-1 (or the pseudogene TRBV3-2) combines with J gene TRBJ2-5; D gene unclear. CDR1 is LGHDT and CDR2 is YNNKEL in the germline V gene (reference sequence). This CDR3 contains 14 residues. Between the trimmed V and J ends, which lost 4 bases and 2 bases, there was a span of 11 bases. The CDR3: CASSRNTGQETQYF. CDR3 coding DNA: TGTGCCAGCAGCCGGAACACGGGTCAAGAGACCCAGTACTTC.

J is TRBJ2-3 and V is TRBV3-1 (or the pseudogene TRBV3-2); 9 bases line up with TRBD1. The ends lost 0 bases at V and 2 bases at J; junction bases unmatched: 6. CDR3 size: 17 residues. Germline V CDR1 and CDR2: LGHDT, YNNKEL (reference sequence). DNA of the CDR3: TGTGCCAGCAGCCAAGAAGTTGGGACAGGGTTCACAGATACGCAGTATTTT. Amino acid sequence: CASSQEVGTGFTDTQYF.

The gene calls are TRBV18 and TRBJ1-5; 10 positions match TRBD1. Per the germline V gene, CDR1 is KGHSH and CDR2 is LQKENI. This CDR3 region has 15 residues. V was pared by 6 bases and J by 4 bases, with 6 bases of the junction left unmatched. CDR3 in DNA: TGTGCCAGCTCCACCGGGACAGGGGTGAATCAGCCCCAGCATTTT. This encodes CASSTGTGVNQPQHF.

J is TRBJ2-4 and V is TRBV7-2; TRBD1 might be the D (5 bases). V gave up 1 base and J gave up 9 bases, with 10 bases separating them. From germline, CDR1 is SGHTA and CDR2 FQGNSA. This CDR3 comprises 13 residues. Written as DNA, the CDR3 is TGTGCCAGCAGCTTAGGGGGCAAGAGCATTCAGTACTTC. This encodes CASSLGGKSIQYF.

The chain links TRBV18 to TRBJ2-5; D is unresolved. This CDR3 is 13 amino acids long. Germline V gene lookup returns CDR1 KGHSH and CDR2 LQKENI. Trimming removed 8 bases from V and 5 bases from J, with 15 bases in between. The chain's CDR3 is CASRSPTGETQYF. DNA of the CDR3: TGTGCCAGCCGCTCGCCAACCGGGGAGACCCAGTACTTC.

The V and J genes are TRBV28 and TRBJ2-6, with 7 bases fitting TRBD2. The CDR3 runs to 17 residues. The V and J ends lost 6 bases and 0 bases, in that order; junction bases with no gene match: 8. Germline lookup yields CDR1 MDHEN and CDR2 SYDVKM. The CDR3 region is CASSPRGGSSGANVLTF. CDR3 nucleotide sequence: TGTGCCAGCAGCCCGCGCGGCGGGAGCTCTGGGGCCAACGTCCTGACTTTC.

This chain uses TRBV6-2 or TRBV6-3 with TRBJ1-6; D is uncertain. CDR1 MNHEY and CDR2 SVGEGT come from the germline V gene. Trimming stripped 0 bases from V and 5 bases from J, with 8 bases between. The CDR3 has 15 amino acids. The CDR3 sequence is CASSYSSANNSPLHF. The CDR3 region has the DNA TGTGCCAGCAGTTACTCATCCGCGAATAATTCACCCCTCCACTTT.

The rearrangement joins TRBV5-1 to TRBJ1-1, with 8 positions matching TRBD1. Germline V gene sequence: CDR1 SGHRS, CDR2 YFSETQ. Trimming cost V 1 base and J 5 bases; bases outside gene matches: 1. The CDR3 loop spans 13 amino acids. The CDR3 sequence: CASSLRTGTEAFF. In nucleotides, the CDR3 is TGCGCCAGCAGCTTGAGGACAGGGACTGAAGCTTTCTTT.

This chain connects TRBV28 to TRBJ2-7; 7 bases match TRBD2. Unmatched junction bases numbered 14, after V lost 2 bases and J lost 7 bases. CDR3 length: 16 amino acids. CDR1 and CDR2 (germline): MDHEN, SYDVKM. Here the CDR3 reads CASSLVAGGLRVEQYF. The CDR3 DNA is TGTGCCAGCAGTTTAGTAGCGGGTGGGTTGCGGGTGGAGCAGTACTTC.